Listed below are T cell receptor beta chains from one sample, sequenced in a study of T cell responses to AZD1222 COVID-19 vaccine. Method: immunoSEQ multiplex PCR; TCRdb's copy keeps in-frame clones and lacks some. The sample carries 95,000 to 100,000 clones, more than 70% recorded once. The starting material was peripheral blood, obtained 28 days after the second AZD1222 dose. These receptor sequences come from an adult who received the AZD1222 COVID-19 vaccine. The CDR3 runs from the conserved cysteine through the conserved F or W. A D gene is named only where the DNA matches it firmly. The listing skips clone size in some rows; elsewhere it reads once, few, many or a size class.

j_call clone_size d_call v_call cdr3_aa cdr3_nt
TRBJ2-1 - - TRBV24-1 CATSVGRGGGVNEQFF TGTGCCACCAGTGTGGGGCGAGGGGGGGGTGTCAATGAGCAGTTCTTC
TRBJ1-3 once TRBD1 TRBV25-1 CASSEVTGAGNTIYF TGTGCCAGCAGTGAAGTGACAGGGGCGGGAAACACCATATATTTT
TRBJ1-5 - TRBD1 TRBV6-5 CASRTGSLDQPQHF TGTGCCAGCAGGACAGGGTCTTTGGACCAGCCCCAGCATTTT
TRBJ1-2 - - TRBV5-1 CASSLVANYGYTF TGCGCCAGCAGCTTGGTAGCTAACTATGGCTACACCTTC
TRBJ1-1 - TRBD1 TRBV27 CASSFLGTGRGAFF TGTGCCAGCAGTTTCCTGGGGACAGGGAGGGGGGCTTTCTTT
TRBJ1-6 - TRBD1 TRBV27 CASTNLDRGGSPLHF TGTGCCAGTACCAACTTGGACAGGGGCGGTTCACCCCTCCACTTT
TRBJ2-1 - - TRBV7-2 CASSPPQLAGYNEQFF TGTGCCAGCAGCCCCCCGCAGCTAGCAGGCTACAATGAGCAGTTCTTC
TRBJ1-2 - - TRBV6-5 CASSYSNGEGSYTF TGTGCCAGCAGTTACTCGAATGGGGAAGGTAGCTACACCTTC
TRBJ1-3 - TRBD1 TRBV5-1 CASSLTPTGGFGNTIYF TGCGCCAGCAGCTTGACCCCGACAGGGGGCTTTGGAAACACCATATATTTT
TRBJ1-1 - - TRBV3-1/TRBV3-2 CASSLWTVSTEAFF TGTGCCAGCAGCCTGTGGACGGTGAGCACTGAAGCTTTCTTT
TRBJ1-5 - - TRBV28 CASLALDQPQHF TGTGCCAGCTTAGCCCTGGATCAGCCCCAGCATTTT
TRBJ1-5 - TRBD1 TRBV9 CASSSDREYQPQHF TGTGCCAGCAGCTCCGACAGGGAGTACCAGCCCCAGCATTTT
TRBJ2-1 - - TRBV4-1 CASSQDQVYNEQFF TGCGCCAGCAGCCAAGACCAGGTATACAATGAGCAGTTCTTC
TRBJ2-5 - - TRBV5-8 CASSSADNGARETQYF TGTGCCAGCAGCTCCGCGGATAACGGGGCTCGGGAGACCCAGTACTTC
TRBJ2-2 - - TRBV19 CASSIPPLGDRSGELFF TGTGCCAGTAGTATACCACCCCTGGGCGATCGTTCCGGGGAGCTGTTTTTT
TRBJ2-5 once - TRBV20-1 CSASSGLVETQYF TGCAGTGCTAGTTCCGGGTTAGTTGAGACCCAGTACTTC
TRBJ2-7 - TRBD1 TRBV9 CASSVDPGQGLYEQYF TGTGCCAGCAGCGTAGATCCGGGACAGGGACTCTACGAGCAGTACTTC
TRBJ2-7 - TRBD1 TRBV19 CASSLLPGQGHYEQYF TGTGCCAGTAGTCTTCTCCCGGGACAGGGTCACTACGAGCAGTACTTC
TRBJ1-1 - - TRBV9 CASSVTVNTEAFF TGTGCCAGCAGCGTGACGGTGAACACTGAAGCTTTCTTT
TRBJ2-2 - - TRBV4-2 CASSKSRGEAHTGELFF TGTGCCAGCAGCAAAAGTCGCGGGGAGGCGCACACCGGGGAGCTGTTTTTT
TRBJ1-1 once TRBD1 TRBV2 CASSVWTGQTEAFF TGTGCCAGCAGTGTGTGGACAGGACAAACTGAAGCTTTCTTT
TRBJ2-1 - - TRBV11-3 CATSSYNEQFF TGTGCCACCTCGTCTTACAATGAGCAGTTCTTC
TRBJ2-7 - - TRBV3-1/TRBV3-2 CASTLSGEQYF TGTGCCAGCACCCTTAGTGGCGAGCAGTACTTC
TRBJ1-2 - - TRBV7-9 CASSQLNDNTF TGTGCCAGCAGCCAATTAAATGACAACACCTTC
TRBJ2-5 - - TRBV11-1 CASSPIQETQYF TGTGCCAGCAGCCCCATCCAAGAGACCCAGTACTTC
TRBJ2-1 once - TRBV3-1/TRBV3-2 CASSQERSSYNEQFF TGTGCCAGCAGCCAAGAACGGAGCTCCTACAATGAGCAGTTCTTC
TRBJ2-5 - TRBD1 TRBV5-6 CASSKNRGSFQETQYF TGTGCCAGCAGCAAAAACAGGGGGAGTTTCCAAGAGACCCAGTACTTC
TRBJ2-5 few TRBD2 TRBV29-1 CSVTTSGRGSQYF TGCAGCGTTACGACTAGCGGGAGAGGGTCCCAGTACTTC
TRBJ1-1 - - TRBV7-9 CASTLGQGITEAFF TGTGCCAGCACGCTCGGGCAGGGGATCACTGAAGCTTTCTTT
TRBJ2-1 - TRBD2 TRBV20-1 CSASSLAGGNANEQFF TGCAGTGCTAGTTCACTAGCGGGAGGTAATGCGAATGAGCAGTTCTTC
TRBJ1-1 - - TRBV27 CASGRARGAYTEAFF TGTGCCAGCGGTAGAGCGAGGGGAGCGTACACTGAAGCTTTCTTT
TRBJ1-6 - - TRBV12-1 CASSFLHGRGDSPLHF TGTGCCAGCAGCTTTCTTCATGGCAGGGGAGATTCACCCCTCCACTTT
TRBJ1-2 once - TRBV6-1 CASSEGFGYTF TGTGCCAGCAGTGAGGGTTTCGGCTACACCTTC
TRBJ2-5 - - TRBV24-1 CATGYRDQETQYF TGTGCCACCGGCTACAGGGACCAAGAGACCCAGTACTTC
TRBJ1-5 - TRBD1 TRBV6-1 CASSEVGGRGQPQHF TGTGCCAGCAGTGAGGTAGGGGGCCGGGGGCAGCCCCAGCATTTT
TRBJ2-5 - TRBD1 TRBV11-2 CASSLGDRGRETQYF TGTGCCAGCAGCTTAGGGGACAGGGGAAGGGAGACCCAGTACTTC
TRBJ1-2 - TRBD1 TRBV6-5 CASSYSGRGLNGYTF TGTGCCAGCAGTTACTCTGGCAGGGGGCTAAATGGCTACACCTTC
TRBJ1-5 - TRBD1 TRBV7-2 CASSRAGTGDQPQHF TGTGCCAGCAGCCGGGCCGGGACAGGGGATCAGCCCCAGCATTTT
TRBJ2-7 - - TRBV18 CASSPFDKYEQYF TGTGCCAGCTCACCTTTTGATAAGTACGAGCAGTACTTC
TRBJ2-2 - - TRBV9 CASSPRRGGGELFF TGTGCCAGCAGCCCCCGACGAGGGGGAGGGGAGCTGTTTTTT
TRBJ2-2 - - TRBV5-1 CASSLEGGTGELFF TGCGCCAGCAGCTTGGAAGGGGGGACCGGGGAGCTGTTTTTT
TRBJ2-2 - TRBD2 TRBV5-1 CASSQKLAGGVPGELFF TGCGCCAGCAGCCAGAAACTAGCGGGAGGGGTGCCCGGGGAGCTGTTTTTT
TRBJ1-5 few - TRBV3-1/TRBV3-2 CASSPEFSGYSNQPQHF TGTGCCAGCAGCCCAGAGTTTTCCGGGTATAGCAATCAGCCCCAGCATTTT
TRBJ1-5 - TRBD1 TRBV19 CASKQTGDGGNQPQHF TGTGCCAGCAAACAGACAGGGGACGGTGGCAATCAGCCCCAGCATTTT
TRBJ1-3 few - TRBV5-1 CASSLEGTRGNTIYF TGCGCCAGCAGCCTGGAGGGGACGCGCGGAAACACCATATATTTT
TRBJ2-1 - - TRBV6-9 CASSYSDISYNEQFF TGTGCCAGCAGTTATTCGGACATCTCCTACAATGAGCAGTTCTTC
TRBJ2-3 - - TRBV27 CASRGGMGGVQYF TGTGCCAGCCGAGGGGGTATGGGCGGAGTGCAGTATTTT
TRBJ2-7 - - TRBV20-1 CSAIRSYEQYF TGCAGTGCTATTCGCTCCTACGAGCAGTACTTC
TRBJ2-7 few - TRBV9 CASSEGLGQYEQYF TGTGCCAGCAGCGAGGGGCTCGGACAATACGAGCAGTACTTC
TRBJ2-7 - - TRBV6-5 CASVQGGSHEQYF TGTGCCAGCGTACAGGGAGGTTCCCACGAGCAGTACTTC
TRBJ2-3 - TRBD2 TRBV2 CASSADSGRHTDTQYF TGTGCCAGCAGTGCGGATAGCGGGAGGCACACAGATACGCAGTATTTT
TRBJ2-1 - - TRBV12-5 CASGPPRDTEQFF TGTGCTAGTGGCCCCCCCAGGGACACAGAGCAGTTCTTC
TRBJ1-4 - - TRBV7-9 CASSRGFNEKLFF TGTGCCAGCAGCCGGGGTTTCAATGAAAAACTGTTTTTT
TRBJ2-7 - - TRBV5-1 CASSFVQGTSYEQYF TGCGCCAGCAGCTTCGTCCAGGGAACCTCCTACGAGCAGTACTTC
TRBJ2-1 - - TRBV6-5 CASSFGVDNEQFF TGTGCCAGCAGCTTCGGGGTAGACAATGAGCAGTTCTTC
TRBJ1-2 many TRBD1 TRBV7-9 CASSFDREEGYTF TGTGCCAGCAGCTTTGACAGGGAGGAAGGCTACACCTTC
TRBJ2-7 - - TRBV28 CASSSGQEHEQYF TGTGCCAGCAGCTCGGGGCAAGAGCACGAGCAGTACTTC
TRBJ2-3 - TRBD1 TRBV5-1 CASSEGAGYTDTQYF TGCGCCAGCAGCGAGGGGGCAGGGTACACAGATACGCAGTATTTT